What follows are 21 T cell receptor beta chains derived from one specimen sequenced in a study of T cells in Graves' hyperthyroidism and ophthalmopathy. From RNA transcripts, TCR beta CDR3 regions were amplified. HTBI primers drove first-round RT-PCR of the TCR CDR3. In TCRdb, the multiplex PCR reads were re-called with MiXCR into one record per CDR3 protein. The sample holds approximately 640,000 distinct CDR3 sequences, 45% seen once. What was sequenced was peripheral blood or thyroid tissue (not recorded which). Receptors were obtained from an adult man with Graves' disease, either hyperthyroidism or ophthalmopathy (not recorded which).

This chain joins TRBV9 and TRBJ1-1, with 7 bases fitting TRBD1. V lost 4 bases and J lost 0; bases outside the gene matches: 6. Per the germline V gene, CDR1 is SGDLS and CDR2 is YYNGEE. The CDR3 spans 15 residues. CDR3 nucleotide sequence: TGTGCCAGCAGCCAACGGGGACAGCTGAACACTGAAGCTTTCTTT. As protein: CASSQRGQLNTEAFF.

V and J are TRBV12-3 or TRBV12-4 and TRBJ1-1; the D is unclear. The CDR3 has 15 amino acids. Trimming cost V 3 bases and J 1 base, with 12 bases left between them. The CDR3 region is CASSLYTIANTEAFF. CDR3 nucleotide sequence: TGTGCCAGCAGTTTGTATACGATCGCGAACACTGAAGCTTTCTTT.

With respect to this clonotype: A much larger clonotype is one base distant, so this may be a read error. The CDR3 reads CASSFGESGQPQHF. Written as DNA, the CDR3 is TGTGCCAGCAGTTTTGGGGAATCAGGTCAGCCCCAGCATTTT. This chain uses TRBV6-5 with TRBJ1-5; unclear D gene. CDR3 size: 14 residues. Germline-derived CDR1 and CDR2 are MNHEY and SVGAGI. Trimming removed 4 bases from V and 6 bases from J, with 13 bases in between.

This clonotype was picked up a small number of times. The CDR3 DNA follows: TGTGCCATCAGTGAGTCGACAGGACAAAACACTGAAGCTTTCTTT. This encodes CAISESTGQNTEAFF. J is TRBJ1-1 and V is TRBV10-3, with D possibly TRBD1 on 6 matching bases. Germline V lookup: CDR1 ENHRY, CDR2 SYGVKD. This CDR3 is built from 15 residues. V was pared by 0 bases and J by 2 bases, with 10 bases between.

The CDR3 region has the DNA TGTGCCAGCAGTGAATATGGGACAGAGAACACTGAAGCTTTCTTT. Amino acids: CASSEYGTENTEAFF. V is TRBV6-5 and J is TRBJ1-1, with 7 bases matching TRBD1. Germline V lookup: CDR1 MNHEY, CDR2 SVGAGI. The CDR3 contains 15 residues. V trimming: 5 bases; J trimming: 1 base; junction bases outside the gene matches: 7.

J is TRBJ1-4 and V is TRBV7-8; D may be TRBD1 (5 bases). The CDR3 is 21 amino acids. V lost 5 bases to trimming and J lost 0 bases, with 28 bases between them. Looked up from germline, CDR1 is SGHVS and CDR2 is FQNEAQ. CDR3 sequence: CASSTLRFRGRAQSTNEKLFF. The CDR3 DNA reads as TGTGCCAGCAGCACCCTACGCTTTAGGGGCAGGGCACAATCAACTAATGAAAAACTGTTTTTT.

This clonotype was seen many times. The chain recombines TRBV20-1 with TRBJ1-5, with 8 bases fitting TRBD1. Germline V gene data show CDR1 as DFQATT and CDR2 as SNEGSKA (reference sequence). V lost 6 bases to trimming and J lost 5 bases; unmatched junction nucleotides: 6. This CDR3 spans 13 amino acids. Written as DNA, the CDR3 is TGCAGTGCCGCAGGGGGCAGGGATCAGCCCCAGCATTTT. The encoded protein is CSAAGGRDQPQHF.

There are a few counts of this clonotype. The chain employs TRBV6-5 and TRBJ2-7; 8 bases align to TRBD1. Germline V gene lookup returns CDR1 MNHEY and CDR2 SVGAGI. After removal of 2 bases from V and 2 bases from J, the junction contained 8 bases not matched to a gene. The CDR3 spans 16 residues. The CDR3 nucleotides are TGTGCCAGCAGTTACGGGGCGACAGGGGAAACCTACGAGCAGTACTTC. As protein: CASSYGATGETYEQYF.

Worth noting for this clonotype: A clone one base away is much larger, so this may be a read error. This rearrangement joins TRBV2 to TRBJ1-4; D is perhaps TRBD1 (5 bases). The CDR3 is 15 residues long. Germline CDR1 and CDR2: SNHLY and FYNNEI. In DNA form, the CDR3 reads TGTGCCAGCACCATGGGACGGCGCATTAATGAAAAACTGTCTTTT. It specifies CASTMGRRINEKLSF.

The rearrangement uses TRBV9 and TRBJ1-6; the match to TRBD1 covers 10 bases. There are 15 residues in the CDR3. Trimming took 0 bases from V and 9 from J; bases not matched to a gene: 3. Germline V gives CDR1 SGDLS, CDR2 YYNGEE. CDR3 protein: CASSVDGQGGSPLHF. The CDR3 DNA reads TGTGCCAGCAGCGTAGACGGACAGGGGGGTTCACCCCTCCACTTT.

This rearrangement joins TRBV7-3 to TRBJ2-2; 11 bases align to TRBD1. V dropped 7 bases and J dropped 4; count of bases not matched to a gene: 5. Germline assignment: CDR1 SGHTA and CDR2 FQGTGA. The CDR3 is 15 amino acids. The CDR3 region has the DNA TGTGCCAGCAAAACCGGGACAGGGGGCACCGGGGAGCTGTTTTTT. Translating it yields CASKTGTGGTGELFF.

The chain is built from TRBV7-3 and TRBJ2-2; 8 bases are a match to TRBD2. In germline, CDR1 is SGHTA, CDR2 FQGTGA. This CDR3 has 15 residues. V dropped 5 bases and J dropped 3; count of bases not matched to a gene: 5. This CDR3 reads CASSRTSQDTGELFF. The CDR3 coding sequence is TGTGCCAGCAGCCGGACTAGCCAGGACACCGGGGAGCTGTTTTTT. Drawing the rest from reference TRBV7-3 and TRBJ2-2, the complete variable domain is GAGVSQTPSNKVTEKGKYVELRCDPISGHTALYWYRQSLGQGPEFLIYFQGTGAADDSGLPNDRFFAVRPEGSVSTLKIQRTERGDSAVYLCASSRTSQDTGELFFGEGSRLTVL.

This clonotype was detected many times. The chain joins TRBV7-2 to TRBJ1-4; maybe TRBD1 (6 bases). CDR1 and CDR2 from the germline V gene are SGHTA and FQGNSA. This CDR3 is 12 amino acids long. Trimming took 5 bases from V and 8 from J, leaving 9 bases between them. CDR3 DNA sequence: TGTGCCAGCAGCATCGGACAGGAAAAACTGTTTTTT. Its protein is CASSIGQEKLFF.

The rearrangement uses TRBV6-6 and TRBJ1-2; weak D call: TRBD1 (6 bases). V lost 6 bases and J lost 6, with 14 bases in between. Per the germline V gene, CDR1 is MNHNY and CDR2 is SVGAGI (reference sequence). This CDR3 is 13 amino acids long. For the CDR3, the DNA is TGTGCCAGCAGCGGGGGCGGGGTCCATGGCTACACCTTC. Protein: CASSGGGVHGYTF.

The chain recombines TRBV12-3 or TRBV12-4 with TRBJ1-2; D not certain. The V end lost 6 bases, the J end lost 4 bases, and 18 bases lay between the germline ends. The CDR3 is made up of 15 amino acids. This chain's CDR3 is CASSVQGLIPYGYTF. CDR3 in DNA: TGTGCCAGCAGCGTTCAAGGTTTAATTCCCTATGGCTACACCTTC.

This clonotype appeared a few times. The chain carries TRBV12-3 or TRBV12-4 and TRBJ1-2, with D hard to call. V shed 2 bases and J shed 2 bases, with 9 bases lying between them. This CDR3 is built from 14 residues. The CDR3 DNA is TGTGCCAGCAGTTTAACTCGCAGGAACTATGGCTACACCTTC. It encodes CASSLTRRNYGYTF.

The chain carries TRBV25-1 and TRBJ2-7; D is unclear. Per germline, CDR1 MGHDK and CDR2 SYGVNS. This CDR3 region has 12 residues. The DNA for the CDR3 is TGTGCTAGTCGTGACAACGGCTACGAGCAGTACTTC. This sequence encodes CASRDNGYEQYF.

The chain is built from TRBV7-2 and TRBJ2-5; 8 bases map to TRBD1. The CDR3 is made up of 15 amino acids. V was clipped by 5 bases and J by 2 bases; unmatched bases: 7. Per germline, CDR1 SGHTA and CDR2 FQGNSA. The DNA for the CDR3 is TGTGCCAGCAGCCCGAGACAGGGGAAACAAGAGACCCAGTACTTC. This gives the protein CASSPRQGKQETQYF.

This clonotype was seen a handful of times. Being one base from a much bigger clone, this may be a read error. The genes are TRBV29-1 and TRBJ1-2; no clear D gene. CDR3 length: 9 residues. Trimming pared 4 bases from V and 4 bases from J, leaving 1 base between. Per germline, CDR1 SQVTM and CDR2 ANQGSEA. The DNA for the CDR3 is TGCAGCGTTGCCTATGGCTACACCTTC. Its translation is CSVAYGYTF.

This clonotype was seen many times. This chain links TRBV19 with TRBJ2-7, with D maybe TRBD1 (5 bases). Trimming took off 5 bases at V and 5 bases at J, with 10 bases between the two ends. The germline CDR1 and CDR2 sequences are LNHDA and SQIVND (reference sequence). CDR3 length equals 12 residues. CDR3 loop: CASSPGFHEQYF. The CDR3 DNA reads TGTGCCAGTAGTCCAGGGTTCCACGAGCAGTACTTC.

The chain is built from TRBV6-4 and TRBJ1-2; 9 bases line up with TRBD1. This CDR3 has 14 amino acids. Germline V gene data show CDR1 as MRHNA and CDR2 as SNTAGT. Trimming removed 2 bases from V and 3 bases from J; junction bases left unmatched: 1. The CDR3 reads CASSDRTGDYGYTF. For the CDR3, the DNA is TGTGCCAGCAGTGACCGGACAGGGGACTATGGCTACACCTTC.